This T cell receptor (beta chain) appears in the sequencing data of a study of cytomegalovirus exposure and HLA in healthy donors. Turning to the study itself: Drawn from HLA-typed donors, some 80 million unique TCRs were held in an early data release.

Germline-derived CDR1 and CDR2 are MNHEY and SVGAGI. The CDR3 covers 15 residues. The V and J ends lost 6 bases and 4 bases respectively, with 19 bases between them. This clone was recorded a few times. Its antigen is not known. The PCR contained 60 Vbeta and 13 Jbeta primers. Produced via immunoSEQ multiplex PCR; TCRdb's table is partial and in-frame only. Among approximately 220,000 clones, roughly 83% were seen once, and the ten largest hold more than 0.6%. Study conclusions and caveats: When a later analysis was performed, an Asian-associated ancestry cluster reportedly had fewer N-insertions than the approximately 690-donor mean.

The specimen was PBMCs. The chain has TRBV6-5 and TRBJ2-7; TRBD1 might be the D (6 bases). The TCR sequence derives from a boy between 2 and 10 years old in good health and CMV-seronegative. CDR3 protein: CASRPKEGGPYEQYF. CDR3 in DNA: TGTGCCAGCAGGCCAAAGGAAGGGGGACCGTACGAGCAGTACTTC.